What follows are 4 T cell receptor beta chains derived from one specimen sequenced in a study of beta chain features in type 1 diabetes. The entirety of the isolated RNA underwent reverse transcription, so expressed TCRB transcripts were sequenced. Profiling relied on immunoSEQ multiplex PCR, and the TCRdb table lists in-frame clones only, not all of them. The table has about 250,000 clones, 11% to 15% seen once. The sequencing input was naive CD4+ T cells from blood. The receptors were sampled from a woman in her thirties or forties in good health.

In this sample, this clone turned up a few times. The CDR3 DNA is TGTGCCAGCAGCTTAGAGCGGGGGACAGATACGCAGTATTTT. Translating it yields CASSLERGTDTQYF. This chain links TRBV11-2 with TRBJ2-3; 7 bases line up with TRBD2. Unmatched junction bases numbered 0, after V lost 0 bases and J lost 3 bases. The CDR3 length is 14 residues. Per germline, CDR1 SGHAT and CDR2 FQNNGV.

The chain employs TRBV19 and TRBJ1-4, with D perhaps matching TRBD1 (6 bases). Germline CDR1 LNHDA, CDR2 SQIVND (reference sequence). This CDR3 contains 15 residues. The V end was cut by 7 bases, the J end by 4 bases, with 16 bases between. The chain's CDR3 is CASNRDRSYNEKLFF. DNA for the CDR3: TGTGCCAGTAATCGAGACAGGTCGTATAATGAAAAACTGTTTTTT.

V usage is TRBV13 and J usage is TRBJ1-2; the D is unclear. The CDR3 length is 15 residues. Germline loops: CDR1 PRHDT, CDR2 FYEKMQ (reference sequence). V shed 3 bases and J shed 3 bases, with 14 bases lying between them. The CDR3 sequence: CASSFRPAGDYGYTF. The DNA for the CDR3 is TGTGCCAGCAGCTTTCGTCCGGCGGGTGACTATGGCTACACCTTC.

The chain links TRBV9 to TRBJ1-3; 7 bases agree with TRBD1. Per the germline V gene, CDR1 is SGDLS and CDR2 is YYNGEE. The CDR3 spans 14 residues. V trimming: 4 bases; J trimming: 2 bases; junction bases outside the gene matches: 3. The CDR3 DNA reads as TGTGCCAGCAGCCCGACAGGGACTGGAAACACCATATATTTT. Encoded protein: CASSPTGTGNTIYF. Full variable domain (missing parts from reference TRBV9 and TRBJ1-3): DSGVTQTPKHLITATGQRVTLRCSPRSGDLSVYWYQQSLDQGLQFLIQYYNGEERAKGNILERFSAQQFPDLHSELNLSSLELGDSALYFCASSPTGTGNTIYFGEGSWLTVV.